Reported below is one T cell receptor (beta chain). This CDR3 has 15 residues. The ends lost 7 bases at V and 5 bases at J; junction bases unmatched: 10. TCRdb reprocessed the 5' RACE reads via MiXCR and lists one record per CDR3 protein. The sample has approximately 340,000 distinct CDR3 sequences; around 13% are singletons. These data belong to a study of T-cell memory formation after mild COVID-19. The TCR sequence derives from a man aged 18 to 35 who had mild COVID-19 (a few samples of this study predate the infection). Cell type and time point are not known. This chain joins TRBV12-3 or TRBV12-4 and TRBJ2-5; 10 bases align to TRBD2. Sample: PBMCs or a T cell subset sorted from them (not recorded which). The CDR3 DNA reads as TGTGCCAGCACTCTGCCAGCGGGGGGGCTGGAGACCCAGTACTTC. Translated: CASTLPAGGLETQYF.